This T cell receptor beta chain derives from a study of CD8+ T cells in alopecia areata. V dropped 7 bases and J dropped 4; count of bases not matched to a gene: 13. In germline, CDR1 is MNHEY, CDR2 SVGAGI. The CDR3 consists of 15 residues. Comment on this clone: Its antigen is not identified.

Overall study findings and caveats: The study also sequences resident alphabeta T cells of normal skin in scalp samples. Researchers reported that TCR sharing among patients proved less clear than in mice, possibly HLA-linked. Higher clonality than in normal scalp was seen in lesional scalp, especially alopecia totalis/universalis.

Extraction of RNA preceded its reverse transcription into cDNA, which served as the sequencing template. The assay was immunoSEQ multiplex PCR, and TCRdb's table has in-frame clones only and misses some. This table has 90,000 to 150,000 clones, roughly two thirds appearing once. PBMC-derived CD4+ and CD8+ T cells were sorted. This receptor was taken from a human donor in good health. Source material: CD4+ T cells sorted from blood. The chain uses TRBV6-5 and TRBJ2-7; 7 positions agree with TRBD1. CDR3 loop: CASTRDSSPWYEQYF. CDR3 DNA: TGTGCCAGCACCCGGGACAGTTCTCCTTGGTACGAGCAGTACTTC.